This TCR beta chain was obtained from a study of blood T cell repertoires in COVID-19. Study summary: Sample material is recorded as cDNA or gDNA derived from T cells, B-cell-depleted T cells, or PBMCs.

V lost 5 bases, J lost 10 bases, and 20 bases lay in between. Germline V gene lookup returns CDR1 LNHDA and CDR2 SQIVND (reference sequence). There are 14 residues in the CDR3. Assay used: immunoSEQ multiplex PCR; TCRdb lists only in-frame clones, some missing. The data hold around 280,000 clones, with around 88% observed a single time. Participants were aged about 18 to 90 years from about two dozen US areas. Which cohort a participant joined came from the clinical history participants gave. The study counted Cohort 3 donors as recovered given two negative PCRs, clearance, or symptom resolution. This sequence was found in a woman between 35 and 50 years old who had recovered from COVID-19. The chain employs TRBV19 and TRBJ1-1; D call uncertain. Sequences were obtained from PBMCs or T cells enriched from blood (not recorded which). The chain's CDR3 is CASSPQTQTLRAFF. CDR3 coding DNA: TGTGCCAGTAGTCCGCAGACACAGACGTTGAGAGCTTTCTTT.